This T cell receptor beta chain was profiled in a study of read filtering for tumor transcriptome and immune sequencing. Study-wide background: Eight or nine patients were R-ISS I, roughly 15 were R-ISS II, six or seven were R-ISS III. The study, taken as a whole, reports: Compared with RNA-seq, IR-seq gave much higher clonotype depth and reliability.

From roughly 0.4 ug of RNA, a library with molecular barcoded alpha/delta and beta/gamma adaptors was made. Each CDR3 protein gets one entry after TCRdb re-called the reads with MiXCR. Among roughly 67,000 distinct CDR3 sequences, roughly 19% were seen once, and the ten largest hold roughly a tenth. This clonotype was picked up a small number of times. As yet, its antigen is unknown. Every patient had bone marrow sampled while the disease was active. The CDR3 loop spans 14 amino acids. Germline assignment: CDR1 SGHNT and CDR2 YYREEE (reference sequence). V lost 4 bases and J 7 bases, leaving 15 bases between the germline ends.

The specimen sequenced was a population of CD138-negative cells sorted from bone marrow. This receptor was identified in a donor at least 40 years old with multiple myeloma. V is TRBV5-4 and J is TRBJ2-1; tentative D call: TRBD1 (6 bases). CDR3 sequence (DNA): TGTGCCAGCAGCACAGGGTCAATTTGGAATGAGCAGTTCTTC. Protein: CASSTGSIWNEQFF.